These 20 T cell receptor beta chains came from one sample sequenced in a study of shared clonotypes between healthy human individuals. The repertoire was sequenced with immunoSEQ multiplex PCR; TCRdb's copy has only in-frame clones and lacks some. The sample has some 2,000,000 clones; 85% to 95% are singletons. Source material: naive CD4+ T cells sorted from blood. Subset described: CD45RA+ positively selected. The origin of the receptors is a man aged 18 to 30 in good health.

A remark on this clone: A read error may be the cause here, since a much bigger clone is one base away. The chain has TRBV9 and TRBJ2-5; D uncertain. The end of the DNA is better explained by TRBJ2-7, so the J call may be wrong. CDR1 and CDR2 from the germline V gene are SGDLS and YYNGEE. CDR3 length: 14 residues. DNA of the CDR3: TGTGCCAGCAGCGTACCTCCAGGCTCCTACGAGCAGTACTTC. Protein product: CASSVPPGSYEQYF.

This chain joins TRBV6-5 and TRBJ1-3, with 8 positions matching TRBD1. V shed 6 bases, J shed 4 bases, and the junction held 5 bases outside the gene matches. CDR1 MNHEY and CDR2 SVGAGI come from the germline V gene. This CDR3 comprises 14 residues. CDR3 loop: CASSTGTGGNTIYF. In nucleotides, the CDR3 is TGTGCCAGCAGCACCGGGACAGGAGGAAACACCATATATTTT.

The chain employs TRBV5-1 and TRBJ2-7; tentatively, D is TRBD2 (5 bases). The length of the CDR3 is 13 residues. Between the trimmed V and J ends, which lost 6 bases and 6 bases, there was a span of 16 bases. Germline V gene data show CDR1 as SGHRS and CDR2 as YFSETQ. The CDR3 DNA reads as TGCGCCAGCAAGTACGAGGGCACCGCCGAGCAGTACTTC. Encoded protein: CASKYEGTAEQYF. Based on the CDR3 plus reference TRBV5-1 and TRBJ2-7, the full variable domain is KAGVTQTPRYLIKTRGQQVTLSCSPISGHRSVSWYQQTPGQGLQFLFEYFSETQRNKGNFPGRFSGRQFSNSRSEMNVSTLELGDSALYLCASKYEGTAEQYFGPGTRLTVT.

The J gene is TRBJ2-5, the V gene TRBV2, with 11 positions matching TRBD1. Unmatched junction bases numbered 12, after V lost 5 bases and J lost 7 bases. The germline gives CDR1 SNHLY, CDR2 FYNNEI. The CDR3 spans 16 residues. The CDR3 region is CASSLTSGQGARTQYF. Here the CDR3 DNA reads TGTGCCAGCAGTCTTACCTCAGGACAGGGGGCTAGGACCCAGTACTTC.

J is TRBJ1-2 and V is TRBV7-2; D is possibly TRBD1 (5 bases). The CDR3 covers 15 residues. V was clipped by 5 bases and J by 2 bases, with 15 bases between them. Looked up from germline, CDR1 is SGHTA and CDR2 is FQGNSA. The DNA for the CDR3 is TGTGCCAGCAGCATGTTGGGGCTCCAAAACTATGGCTACACCTTC. Encoded protein: CASSMLGLQNYGYTF.

This chain uses TRBV6-5 with TRBJ2-5; no firm D call. V was shortened by 6 bases and J by 5 bases, with 10 bases between the two germline ends. The CDR3 length is 12 residues. Germline loops: CDR1 MNHEY, CDR2 SVGAGI. CDR3 region: CASSHGFETQYF. In DNA form, the CDR3 reads TGTGCCAGCAGCCACGGGTTTGAGACCCAGTACTTC.

The chain uses TRBV27 and TRBJ2-2; D is uncertain. The CDR3 sequence is 14 residues long. The germline V gene encodes CDR1 MNHEY and CDR2 SMNVEV (reference sequence). V lost 5 bases and J 1 base, leaving 8 bases between the germline ends. The CDR3 reads CASSPSMNTGELFF. DNA for the CDR3: TGTGCCAGCAGTCCTAGTATGAACACCGGGGAGCTGTTTTTT.

The chain couples TRBV6-5 to TRBJ1-5; D is possibly TRBD1 (6 bases). The V and J ends lost 8 bases and 5 bases respectively, with 13 bases between them. Germline V gives CDR1 MNHEY, CDR2 SVGAGI. The CDR3 has 13 residues. For the CDR3, the DNA is TGTGCCAGCGCCAACAGGGAGGATCAGCCCCAGCATTTT. This codes for CASANREDQPQHF.

The chain carries TRBV28 and TRBJ1-6; D may be TRBD1 (5 bases). Trimming stripped 4 bases from V and 9 bases from J, with 19 bases between. This CDR3 contains 16 residues. The germline CDR1 and CDR2 sequences are MDHEN and SYDVKM. The CDR3 reads CASSWGSATGSSPLHF. The CDR3 DNA follows: TGTGCCAGCAGTTGGGGGTCGGCGACCGGGAGTTCACCCCTCCACTTT.

The V gene is TRBV10-1, the J gene TRBJ1-1; D is uncertain. The CDR3 has 14 residues. Germline CDR1 is WNHNN and CDR2 is SYGVQD (reference sequence). The V end was cut by 5 bases, the J end by 4 bases, with 14 bases between. Here the CDR3 DNA reads TGCGCCAGCAGTATAGGGAGAACCAGCACTGAAGCTTTCTTT. Amino acid sequence: CASSIGRTSTEAFF.

The chain uses TRBV6-5 and TRBJ1-2; no reliable D call. V shed 3 bases and J shed 4 bases, with 9 bases lying between them. CDR1 and CDR2 (germline): MNHEY, SVGAGI. The CDR3 is 13 residues long. The CDR3 protein is CASSYERIYGYTF. The CDR3 region has the DNA TGTGCCAGCAGTTATGAGAGAATCTATGGCTACACCTTC.

This chain uses TRBV11-2 with TRBJ2-1; D gene uncertain. Germline loops: CDR1 SGHAT, CDR2 FQNNGV. Trimming removed 0 bases from V and 8 bases from J, with 8 bases in between. CDR3 length: 13 amino acids. The CDR3 sequence: CASSLDRAYEQFF. CDR3 coding DNA: TGTGCCAGCAGCTTAGATAGAGCTTATGAGCAGTTCTTC.

This chain links TRBV10-1 with TRBJ2-2, with D unresolved. CDR3 length: 12 amino acids. Looked up from germline, CDR1 is WNHNN and CDR2 is SYGVQD (reference sequence). V lost 5 bases to trimming and J lost 6 bases, with 7 bases between them. CDR3 bases: TGCGCCAGCAGTACCGGACCCGGGGAGCTGTTTTTT. Translating gives CASSTGPGELFF.

This clone was counted between two and nine times. The chain uses TRBV7-3 and TRBJ2-1; no clear D. V lost 1 base and J 0 bases, leaving 7 bases between the germline ends. Germline lookup yields CDR1 SGHTA and CDR2 FQGTGA. The CDR3 contains 15 residues. This chain's CDR3 is CASSLSRSSYNEQFF. The CDR3 nucleotides read TGTGCCAGCAGCTTAAGCCGGAGCTCCTACAATGAGCAGTTCTTC.

This clone has a handful of counts. Other DNA sequences of this sample code for an identical CDR3. The chain joins TRBV6-5 to TRBJ2-3, with 9 bases matching TRBD1. V dropped 6 bases and J dropped 4; count of bases not matched to a gene: 2. CDR3 length equals 13 residues. Per germline, CDR1 MNHEY and CDR2 SVGAGI. CDR3 sequence (DNA): TGTGCCAGCAGCCGGACAGGGGCAGATACGCAGTATTTT. It is translated as CASSRTGADTQYF.

The chain employs TRBV30 and TRBJ2-1; 9 nucleotides match TRBD2. Germline V gives CDR1 GTSNPN, CDR2 SVGIG (reference sequence). Trimming took 8 bases from V and 7 from J; bases not matched to a gene: 18. The CDR3 has 16 amino acids. DNA of the CDR3: TGTGCCCTAACCCCAAGGGGGCGGGAGGGCCGAAATGAGCAGTTCTTC. Its translation: CALTPRGREGRNEQFF.

The genes are TRBV11-2 and TRBJ2-5; D is undetermined. Trimming took off 1 base at V and 2 bases at J, with 14 bases between the two ends. The CDR3 length is 16 residues. Germline V gene sequence: CDR1 SGHAT, CDR2 FQNNGV. CDR3 in amino acids: CASSLGAPGPQETQYF. CDR3 coding DNA: TGTGCCAGCAGCTTAGGGGCCCCGGGCCCGCAAGAGACCCAGTACTTC.

The chain is built from TRBV7-2 and TRBJ2-1; 7 positions agree with TRBD2. Germline V gene lookup returns CDR1 SGHTA and CDR2 FQGNSA. This CDR3 spans 11 amino acids. Trimming removed 2 bases from V and 15 bases from J; junction bases left unmatched: 4. The CDR3 loop reads CASSLIGLGFF. In DNA form, the CDR3 reads TGTGCCAGCAGCTTAATCGGACTAGGGTTCTTC.

The chain joins TRBV18 to TRBJ2-1, with 11 bases that match TRBD2. After removal of 2 bases from V and 7 bases from J, the junction contained 4 bases not matched to a gene. The germline V gene encodes CDR1 KGHSH and CDR2 LQKENI. CDR3 length: 15 residues. The CDR3 here is CASSPTSGSGNEQFF. The CDR3 bases are TGTGCCAGCTCACCAACTAGCGGGAGTGGAAATGAGCAGTTCTTC.

CDR3 region: CASSWDRAGNTIYF. The CDR3 nucleotides are TGTGCCAGCAGCTGGGACAGGGCTGGAAACACCATATATTTT. The V and J genes are TRBV7-2 and TRBJ1-3; TRBD1 aligns across 9 bases. This CDR3 has 14 amino acids. CDR1 is SGHTA, CDR2 FQGNSA, per germline. V lost 4 bases and J lost 2; bases outside the gene matches: 0.